This is a list of T cell receptor beta chains from one sample in a study of T cell responses to AZD1222 COVID-19 vaccine. Sequenced by immunoSEQ multiplex PCR; TCRdb stores in-frame clones only, minus some. The sample has around 150,000 clones; roughly 90% are singletons. The source material was peripheral blood, sampled 28 days after the second AZD1222 dose. The receptors shown here come from an adult who received the AZD1222 COVID-19 vaccine. CDR3s include the opening cysteine and the closing phenylalanine or tryptophan. The order of the fields is V gene, J gene, clone size, CDR3 protein. Clone size is shown for a subset of rows, as once, few, many or a class of expanded clone.

v_gene: TRBV5-1
j_gene: TRBJ2-1
abundance: NA
CDR3aa: CASSLVSGGSSYNEQFF

v_gene: TRBV6-5
j_gene: TRBJ1-1
abundance: NA
CDR3aa: CASTANWNTEAFF

v_gene: TRBV5-1
j_gene: TRBJ2-2
abundance: NA
CDR3aa: CASSLADRDGGELFF

v_gene: TRBV4-2
j_gene: TRBJ2-5
abundance: NA
CDR3aa: CASSQDLSLAWETQYF

v_gene: TRBV5-1
j_gene: TRBJ2-5
abundance: once
CDR3aa: CASSLAGLAGLQETQYF

v_gene: TRBV7-8
j_gene: TRBJ2-3
abundance: NA
CDR3aa: CASSTSGTSGTDTQYF

v_gene: TRBV6-6
j_gene: TRBJ1-4
abundance: few
CDR3aa: CASSYLGQLNEKLFF

v_gene: TRBV2
j_gene: TRBJ2-1
abundance: NA
CDR3aa: CASSTWEDRGHNEQFF

v_gene: TRBV4-2
j_gene: TRBJ1-5
abundance: NA
CDR3aa: CASSQDLGQPQHF

v_gene: TRBV10-1
j_gene: TRBJ2-5
abundance: NA
CDR3aa: CASSEIVGETQYF

v_gene: TRBV7-2
j_gene: TRBJ2-1
abundance: once
CDR3aa: CASSSSSYNEQFF